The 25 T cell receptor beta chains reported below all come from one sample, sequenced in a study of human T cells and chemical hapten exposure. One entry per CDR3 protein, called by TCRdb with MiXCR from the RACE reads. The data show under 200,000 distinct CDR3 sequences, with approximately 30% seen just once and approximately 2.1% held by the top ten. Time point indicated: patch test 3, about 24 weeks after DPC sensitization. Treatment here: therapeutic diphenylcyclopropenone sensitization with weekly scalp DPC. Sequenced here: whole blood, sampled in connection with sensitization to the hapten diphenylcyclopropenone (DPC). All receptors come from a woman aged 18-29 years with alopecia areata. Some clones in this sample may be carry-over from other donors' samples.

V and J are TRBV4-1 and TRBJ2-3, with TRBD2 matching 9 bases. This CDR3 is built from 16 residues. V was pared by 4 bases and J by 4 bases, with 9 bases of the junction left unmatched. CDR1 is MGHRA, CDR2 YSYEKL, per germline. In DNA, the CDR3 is TGCGCCAGCAGCCCCGGGGGTAGCGGGAGCTCAGATACGCAGTATTTT. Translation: CASSPGGSGSSDTQYF.

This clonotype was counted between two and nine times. Here the CDR3 reads CASSEPGGGRFSYNEQFF. The CDR3 DNA reads TGTGCCAGCAGCGAACCGGGGGGCGGGAGGTTCTCCTACAATGAGCAGTTCTTC. This chain connects TRBV11-2 to TRBJ2-1, with 8 nucleotides matching TRBD2. The CDR3 runs to 18 residues. The germline gives CDR1 SGHAT, CDR2 FQNNGV. Trimming removed 5 bases from V and 0 bases from J; junction bases left unmatched: 12.

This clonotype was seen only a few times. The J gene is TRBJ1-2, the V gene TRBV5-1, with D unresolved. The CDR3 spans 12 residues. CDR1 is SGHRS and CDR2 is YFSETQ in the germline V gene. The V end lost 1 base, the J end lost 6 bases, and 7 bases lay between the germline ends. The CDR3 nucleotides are TGCGCCAGCAGCTTGCTGGGTGATGGCTACACCTTC. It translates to CASSLLGDGYTF. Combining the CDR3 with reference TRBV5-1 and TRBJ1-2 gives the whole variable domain KAGVTQTPRYLIKTRGQQVTLSCSPISGHRSVSWYQQTPGQGLQFLFEYFSETQRNKGNFPGRFSGRQFSNSRSEMNVSTLELGDSALYLCASSLLGDGYTFGSGTRLTVV.

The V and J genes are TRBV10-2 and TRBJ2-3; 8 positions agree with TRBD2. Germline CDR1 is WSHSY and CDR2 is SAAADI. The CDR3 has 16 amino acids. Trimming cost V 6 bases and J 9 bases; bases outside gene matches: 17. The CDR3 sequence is CASSLADKRGLGTQYF. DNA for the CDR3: TGCGCCAGCAGCCTAGCTGATAAGCGGGGGCTAGGGACGCAGTATTTT.

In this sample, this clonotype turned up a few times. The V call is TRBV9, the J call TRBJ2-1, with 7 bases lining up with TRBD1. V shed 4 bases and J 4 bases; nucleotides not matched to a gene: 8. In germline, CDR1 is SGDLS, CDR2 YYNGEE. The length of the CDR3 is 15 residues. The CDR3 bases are TGTGCCAGCAGCCCCGGGACAGACATATACAATGAGCAGTTCTTC. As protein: CASSPGTDIYNEQFF.

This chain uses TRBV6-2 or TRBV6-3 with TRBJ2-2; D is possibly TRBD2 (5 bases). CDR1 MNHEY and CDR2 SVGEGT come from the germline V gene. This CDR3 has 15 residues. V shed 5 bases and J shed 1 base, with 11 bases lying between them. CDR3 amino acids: CASSHGVMNTGELFF. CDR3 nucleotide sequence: TGTGCCAGCAGTCACGGGGTGATGAACACCGGGGAGCTGTTTTTT.

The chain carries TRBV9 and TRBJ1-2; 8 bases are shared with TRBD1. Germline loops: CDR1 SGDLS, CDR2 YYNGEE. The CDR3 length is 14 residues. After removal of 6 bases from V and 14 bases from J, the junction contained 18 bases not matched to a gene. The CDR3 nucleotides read TGTGCCAGCATCGCACAGGGGGTCGAAGGTCCGCTAACCTTC. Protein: CASIAQGVEGPLTF.

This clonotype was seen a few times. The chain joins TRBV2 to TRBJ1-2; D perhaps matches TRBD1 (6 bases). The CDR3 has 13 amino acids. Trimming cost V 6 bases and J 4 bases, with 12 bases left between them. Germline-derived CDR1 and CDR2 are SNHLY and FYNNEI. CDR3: CASSDDRFYGYTF. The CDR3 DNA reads TGTGCCAGCAGCGATGACAGGTTCTATGGCTACACCTTC.

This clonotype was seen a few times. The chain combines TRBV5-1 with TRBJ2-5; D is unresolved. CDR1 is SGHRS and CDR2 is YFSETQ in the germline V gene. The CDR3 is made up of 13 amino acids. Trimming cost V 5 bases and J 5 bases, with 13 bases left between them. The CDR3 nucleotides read TGCGCCAGCAGTGTGACGGTGGTTGAGACCCAGTACTTC. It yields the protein CASSVTVVETQYF.

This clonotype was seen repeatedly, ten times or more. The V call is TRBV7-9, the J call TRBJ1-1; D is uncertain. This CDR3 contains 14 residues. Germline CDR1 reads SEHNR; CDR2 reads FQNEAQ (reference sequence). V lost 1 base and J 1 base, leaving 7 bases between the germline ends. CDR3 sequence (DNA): TGTGCCAGCAGCTTAGGATCAGGGAACACTGAAGCTTTCTTT. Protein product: CASSLGSGNTEAFF.

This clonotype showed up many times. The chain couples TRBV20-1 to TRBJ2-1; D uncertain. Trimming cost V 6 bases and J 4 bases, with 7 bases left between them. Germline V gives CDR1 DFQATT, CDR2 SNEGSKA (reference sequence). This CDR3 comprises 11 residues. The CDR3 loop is CSADGYNEQFF. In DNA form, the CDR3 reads TGCAGTGCGGACGGATACAATGAGCAGTTCTTC.

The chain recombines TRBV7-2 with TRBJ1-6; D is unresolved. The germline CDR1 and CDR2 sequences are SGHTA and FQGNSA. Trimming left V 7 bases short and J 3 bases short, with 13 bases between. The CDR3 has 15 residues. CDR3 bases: TGTGCCAGCACCCCTTTGAAGGTCTATAATTCACCCCTCCACTTT. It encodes CASTPLKVYNSPLHF.

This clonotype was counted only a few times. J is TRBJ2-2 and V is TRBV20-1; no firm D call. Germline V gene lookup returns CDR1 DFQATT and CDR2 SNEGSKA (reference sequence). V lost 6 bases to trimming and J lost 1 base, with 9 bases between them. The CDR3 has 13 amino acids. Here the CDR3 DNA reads TGCAGTGCCCCATCAAGGAACACCGGGGAGCTGTTTTTT. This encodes CSAPSRNTGELFF.

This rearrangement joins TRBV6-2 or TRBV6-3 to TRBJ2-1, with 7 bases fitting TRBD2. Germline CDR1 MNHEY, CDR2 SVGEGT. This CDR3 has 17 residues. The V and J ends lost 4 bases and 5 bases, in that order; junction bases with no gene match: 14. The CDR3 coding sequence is TGTGCCAGCAGTTCGACCCGTAGCGGGCTGGTTAACAATGAGCAGTTCTTC. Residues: CASSSTRSGLVNNEQFF.

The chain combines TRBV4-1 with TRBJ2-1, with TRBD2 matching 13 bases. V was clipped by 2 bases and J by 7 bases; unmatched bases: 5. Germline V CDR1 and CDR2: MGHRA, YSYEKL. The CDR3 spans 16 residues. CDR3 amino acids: CASSQPGLAGRNEQFF. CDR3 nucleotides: TGCGCCAGCAGCCAACCGGGACTAGCGGGGAGGAATGAGCAGTTCTTC.

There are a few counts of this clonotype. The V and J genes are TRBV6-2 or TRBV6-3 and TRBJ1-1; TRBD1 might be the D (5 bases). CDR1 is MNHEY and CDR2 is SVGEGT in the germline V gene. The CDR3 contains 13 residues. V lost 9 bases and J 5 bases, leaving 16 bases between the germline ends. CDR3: CASGGAAYTEAFF. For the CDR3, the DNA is TGTGCCAGTGGCGGGGCAGCTTATACTGAAGCTTTCTTT.

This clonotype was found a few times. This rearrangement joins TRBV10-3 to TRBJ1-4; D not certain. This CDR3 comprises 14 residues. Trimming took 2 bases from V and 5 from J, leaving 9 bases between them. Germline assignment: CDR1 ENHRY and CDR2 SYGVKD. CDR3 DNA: TGTGCCATCAGTGAGCAGAAGTCGAATGAAAAACTGTTTTTT. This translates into CAISEQKSNEKLFF.

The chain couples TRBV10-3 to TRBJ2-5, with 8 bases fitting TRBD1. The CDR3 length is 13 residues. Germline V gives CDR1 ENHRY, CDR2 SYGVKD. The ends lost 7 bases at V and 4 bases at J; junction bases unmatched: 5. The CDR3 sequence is CAITTGVLETQYF. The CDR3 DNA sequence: TGTGCCATCACGACAGGGGTGTTAGAGACCCAGTACTTC.

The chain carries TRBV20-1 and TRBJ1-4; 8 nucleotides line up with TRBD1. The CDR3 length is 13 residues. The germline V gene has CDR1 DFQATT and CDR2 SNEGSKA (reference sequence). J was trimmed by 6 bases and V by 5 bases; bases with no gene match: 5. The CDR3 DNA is TGCAGTGCTCGACAGGGGTGGGATGAAAAACTGTTTTTT. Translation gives CSARQGWDEKLFF.

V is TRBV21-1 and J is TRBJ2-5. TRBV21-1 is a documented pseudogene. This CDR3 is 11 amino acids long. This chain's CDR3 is CASSKSATQYF. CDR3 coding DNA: TGTGCCAGCAGCAAATCGGCGACCCAGTACTTC.

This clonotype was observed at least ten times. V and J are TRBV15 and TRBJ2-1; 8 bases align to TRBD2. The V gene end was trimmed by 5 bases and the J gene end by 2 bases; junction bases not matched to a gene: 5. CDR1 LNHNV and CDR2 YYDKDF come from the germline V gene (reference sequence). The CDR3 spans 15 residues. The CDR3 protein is CATSPDGGAYNEQFF. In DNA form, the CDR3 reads TGTGCCACCAGCCCCGACGGGGGGGCCTACAATGAGCAGTTCTTC.

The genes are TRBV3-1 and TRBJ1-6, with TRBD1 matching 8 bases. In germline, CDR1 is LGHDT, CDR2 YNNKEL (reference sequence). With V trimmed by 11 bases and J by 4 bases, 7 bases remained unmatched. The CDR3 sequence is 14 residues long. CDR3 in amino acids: CAARQGMYNSPLHF. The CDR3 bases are TGTGCCGCCCGACAGGGGATGTATAATTCACCCCTCCACTTT.

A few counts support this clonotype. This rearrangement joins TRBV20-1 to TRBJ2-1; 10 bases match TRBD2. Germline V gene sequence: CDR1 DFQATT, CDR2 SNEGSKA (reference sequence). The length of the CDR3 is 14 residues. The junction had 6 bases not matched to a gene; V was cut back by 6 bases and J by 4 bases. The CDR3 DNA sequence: TGCAGTGCACCGATACTAGCGGGGTACAATGAGCAGTTCTTC. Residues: CSAPILAGYNEQFF.

CDR3 in DNA: TGTGCCAGTAGTAGAACGGGGTTCAACGGCTACACCTTC. It is translated as CASSRTGFNGYTF. This chain uses TRBV19 with TRBJ1-2; no reliable D call. This CDR3 has 13 residues. Germline-derived CDR1 and CDR2 are LNHDA and SQIVND (reference sequence). V lost 4 bases and J lost 8, with 14 bases in between.

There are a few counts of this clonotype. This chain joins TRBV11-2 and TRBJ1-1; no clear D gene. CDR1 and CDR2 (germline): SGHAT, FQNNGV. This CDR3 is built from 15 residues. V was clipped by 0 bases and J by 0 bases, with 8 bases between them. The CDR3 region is CASSLEDAVNTEAFF. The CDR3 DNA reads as TGTGCCAGCAGCTTAGAAGATGCGGTGAACACTGAAGCTTTCTTT.